This T cell receptor beta chain is drawn from a study of blood T cells in healthy people across ages. Study-level points and caveats: Comparison with aged donors showed that long-lived donors had more naive CD4+ cells and higher diversity.

Then a second PCR, running roughly 7 to 11 cycles, was carried out with a sample-barcoded 5' primer and a J-beta primer mix. MiXCR, applied by TCRdb to the 5' RACE reads, yields one record per CDR3 protein. Among 850,000 or so distinct CDR3 sequences listed, more than 25% were seen once. The V gene's germline CDR1 is SGHAT and CDR2 FQNNGV. The CDR3 consists of 15 residues. Each donor was a healthy Caucasian individual from Russia, aged about 6 to 100. This clonotype appeared once. Antigen specificity is unknown. At one boundary the junction diverges from the germline segment, which might be a read error.

This TCR came from an elderly woman in good health. The sample comprised blood. The rearrangement joins TRBV11-2 to TRBJ1-4; the D is unclear. CDR3: CANSSFGSTNEKLFF. The CDR3 DNA reads as TGTGCCAACAGCTCCTTCGGGTCTACTAATGAAAAACTGTTTTTT. Together with reference TRBV11-2 and TRBJ1-4, the CDR3 gives the full variable domain: EAGVAQSPRYKIIEKRQSVAFWCNPISGHATLYWYQQILGQGPKLLIQFQNNGVVDDSQLPKDRFSAERLKGVDSTLKIQPAKLEDSAVYLCANSSFGSTNEKLFFGSGTQLSVL.